Listed below are T cell receptor beta chains from one sample, sequenced in a study of CD8 T cells in Susac syndrome. Using its own MiXCR run on the immunoSEQ multiplex PCR reads, TCRdb lists one record per CDR3 protein. The table has some 170,000 distinct CDR3 sequences, 93% seen once. Sequencing was done on a sample of CD4+ T cells from PBMCs. These receptor sequences come from a human donor in good health. Each CDR3 is given with its conserved first and last residue. Each record gives: clone size, J gene, D gene, V gene, CDR3 DNA, CDR3 protein. D genes are given only for firm matches. Expanded clones are given a class, and other clones once, few, many or no size at all.

clone size: .
J gene: TRBJ1-1
D gene: .
V gene: TRBV29-1
CDR3 DNA: TGCAGCGCCTCGCCTCAGGGAAGGTCAGGCACTGAAGCTTTCTTT
CDR3 protein: CSASPQGRSGTEAFF

clone size: .
J gene: TRBJ2-7
D gene: .
V gene: TRBV30
CDR3 DNA: TGTGCCTGGAGGGAAGGCAGGCAATCGTACGAGCAGTACTTC
CDR3 protein: CAWREGRQSYEQYF

clone size: .
J gene: TRBJ2-3
D gene: .
V gene: TRBV15
CDR3 DNA: TGTGCCACCAGCAGAGGATGGACAGATACGCAGTATTTT
CDR3 protein: CATSRGWTDTQYF

clone size: .
J gene: TRBJ2-2
D gene: .
V gene: TRBV3-1
CDR3 DNA: TGTGCCAGCAGCCAAGTAACGAACACCGGGGAGCTGTTTTTT
CDR3 protein: CASSQVTNTGELFF

clone size: .
J gene: TRBJ2-1
D gene: .
V gene: TRBV2
CDR3 DNA: TGTGCCAGCAGTGAAAAGGTAGCGGCCTACAATGAGCAGTTCTTC
CDR3 protein: CASSEKVAAYNEQFF

clone size: once
J gene: TRBJ2-7
D gene: .
V gene: TRBV5-1
CDR3 DNA: TGCGCCAGCACCTTGGTACCCATAAGGGTCTACGAGCAGTACTTC
CDR3 protein: CASTLVPIRVYEQYF

clone size: .
J gene: TRBJ2-5
D gene: TRBD2
V gene: TRBV2
CDR3 DNA: TGTGCCAGCACGGGACTAGCCGAGACCCAGTACTTC
CDR3 protein: CASTGLAETQYF

clone size: .
J gene: TRBJ2-5
D gene: .
V gene: TRBV2
CDR3 DNA: TGTGCCAGCAGTGAAGGGGCAGCCCAAGAGACCCAGTACTTC
CDR3 protein: CASSEGAAQETQYF

clone size: once
J gene: TRBJ2-5
D gene: .
V gene: TRBV3-1
CDR3 DNA: TGTGCCAGCAGACGAACAGGGGAGGGAAAAGAGACCCAGTACTTC
CDR3 protein: CASRRTGEGKETQYF

clone size: .
J gene: TRBJ1-4
D gene: .
V gene: TRBV4-2
CDR3 DNA: TGTGCCAGCAGCCAAGGTCAGGGCGGAACTAATGAAAAACTGTTTTTT
CDR3 protein: CASSQGQGGTNEKLFF

clone size: .
J gene: TRBJ1-2
D gene: .
V gene: TRBV5-1
CDR3 DNA: TGCGCCAGCAGCTTGCAGAACTATGGCTACACCTTC
CDR3 protein: CASSLQNYGYTF

clone size: few
J gene: TRBJ2-7
D gene: TRBD2
V gene: TRBV29-1
CDR3 DNA: TGCAGCGTGGGACTGCCGGGAGGCGAGCAGTACTTC
CDR3 protein: CSVGLPGGEQYF

clone size: once
J gene: TRBJ2-1
D gene: .
V gene: TRBV29-1
CDR3 DNA: TGCAGCGTTGGAAACAATGAGCAGTTCTTC
CDR3 protein: CSVGNNEQFF

clone size: .
J gene: TRBJ1-6
D gene: .
V gene: TRBV7-9
CDR3 DNA: TGTGCCAGCAGCCCCAGCCCGGGGGCTAATTCACCCCTCCACTTT
CDR3 protein: CASSPSPGANSPLHF

clone size: .
J gene: TRBJ2-7
D gene: TRBD1
V gene: TRBV18
CDR3 DNA: TGTGCCAGCTCACCAGGGACAGGGGGGGCCTACGAGCAGTACTTC
CDR3 protein: CASSPGTGGAYEQYF

clone size: .
J gene: TRBJ2-1
D gene: TRBD1
V gene: TRBV30
CDR3 DNA: TGTGCCTGGAGTGCGGGGACAGGATCCTACAATGAGCAGTTCTTC
CDR3 protein: CAWSAGTGSYNEQFF

clone size: .
J gene: TRBJ1-1
D gene: TRBD1
V gene: TRBV5-1
CDR3 DNA: TGCGCCAGCAGCTTCGCGGGACAGGGCACTGAAGCTTTCTTT
CDR3 protein: CASSFAGQGTEAFF

clone size: .
J gene: TRBJ2-7
D gene: .
V gene: TRBV2
CDR3 DNA: TGTGCCAGCACTCGACAGTCCTACGAGCAGTACTTC
CDR3 protein: CASTRQSYEQYF

clone size: .
J gene: TRBJ2-3
D gene: .
V gene: TRBV5-4
CDR3 DNA: TGTGCCAGCAGCTCAACCAGGGGTTTGGGCACAGATACGCAGTATTTT
CDR3 protein: CASSSTRGLGTDTQYF

clone size: .
J gene: TRBJ1-4
D gene: TRBD1
V gene: TRBV5-6
CDR3 DNA: TGTGCCAGCAGCTTGGGGGACAGGGATAGTGAAAAACTGTTTTTT
CDR3 protein: CASSLGDRDSEKLFF

clone size: few
J gene: TRBJ1-2
D gene: .
V gene: TRBV6-5
CDR3 DNA: TGTGCCAGCAGTTACTCGCCCAACCTTTATGGCTACACCTTC
CDR3 protein: CASSYSPNLYGYTF

clone size: .
J gene: TRBJ2-7
D gene: TRBD1
V gene: TRBV4-1
CDR3 DNA: TGCGCCAGCAGCTTAGGAACAGGGGGATCCTACGAGCAGTACTTC
CDR3 protein: CASSLGTGGSYEQYF

clone size: .
J gene: TRBJ2-3
D gene: .
V gene: TRBV29-1
CDR3 DNA: TGCAGCGCCATGGACAGCACAGATACGCAGTATTTT
CDR3 protein: CSAMDSTDTQYF

clone size: .
J gene: TRBJ1-4
D gene: TRBD1
V gene: TRBV29-1
CDR3 DNA: TGCAGCGTGGCGGGGACAGCAACTAATGAAAAACTGTTTTTT
CDR3 protein: CSVAGTATNEKLFF

clone size: .
J gene: TRBJ2-7
D gene: .
V gene: TRBV6-1
CDR3 DNA: TGTGCCAGCACCGAGGGAGCTATCGGCGAGCAGTACTTC
CDR3 protein: CASTEGAIGEQYF

clone size: .
J gene: TRBJ1-5
D gene: .
V gene: TRBV20-1
CDR3 DNA: TGCAGTGCTAGCTCCGGCCAGGGCGGAGGAATTGCGCCCCAGCATTTT
CDR3 protein: CSASSGQGGGIAPQHF

clone size: few
J gene: TRBJ2-3
D gene: .
V gene: TRBV18
CDR3 DNA: TGTGCCAGTTCCGGGGCTGGCACAGATACGCAGTATTTT
CDR3 protein: CASSGAGTDTQYF

clone size: .
J gene: TRBJ2-5
D gene: .
V gene: TRBV6-2/TRBV6-3
CDR3 DNA: TGTGCCAGCAGTTCCCCTCGGGGCGGGGTAGAGACCCAGTACTTC
CDR3 protein: CASSSPRGGVETQYF

clone size: .
J gene: TRBJ1-6
D gene: .
V gene: TRBV12-3/TRBV12-4
CDR3 DNA: TGTGCCAGCAGTAAACAGGTCTATAATTCACCCCTCCACTTT
CDR3 protein: CASSKQVYNSPLHF

clone size: .
J gene: TRBJ1-1
D gene: .
V gene: TRBV20-1
CDR3 DNA: TGCAGTGCGCCAGGACACTACTCGAACACTGAAGCTTTCTTT
CDR3 protein: CSAPGHYSNTEAFF

clone size: .
J gene: TRBJ1-6
D gene: .
V gene: TRBV19
CDR3 DNA: TGTGCCAGTAGTATAGAGGCGGGGAGGAGTTCACCCCTCCACTTT
CDR3 protein: CASSIEAGRSSPLHF

clone size: .
J gene: TRBJ2-7
D gene: .
V gene: TRBV2
CDR3 DNA: TGTGCCAGCAGAAGGGACGGAGGGAGCTCCTACGAGCAGTACTTC
CDR3 protein: CASRRDGGSSYEQYF

clone size: .
J gene: TRBJ2-1
D gene: TRBD2
V gene: TRBV25-1
CDR3 DNA: TGTGCCAGCGGGGTCCCGGGGGGAGATGAGCAGTTCTTC
CDR3 protein: CASGVPGGDEQFF

clone size: .
J gene: TRBJ2-3
D gene: .
V gene: TRBV5-1
CDR3 DNA: TGCGCCAGCAGCTTCAAATCCGATACGCAGTATTTT
CDR3 protein: CASSFKSDTQYF

clone size: .
J gene: TRBJ2-5
D gene: .
V gene: TRBV20-1
CDR3 DNA: TGCAGTGCGAGACCGGAGCAAGAGACCCAGTACTTC
CDR3 protein: CSARPEQETQYF

clone size: once
J gene: TRBJ2-1
D gene: TRBD1
V gene: TRBV2
CDR3 DNA: TGTGCCAGCAGTGAAGCGCTTGGGACAGGGGGGTCCGGCAATGAGCAGTTCTTC
CDR3 protein: CASSEALGTGGSGNEQFF

clone size: .
J gene: TRBJ2-7
D gene: .
V gene: TRBV12-5
CDR3 DNA: TGTGCTAGTGGCTGGGGAGGTTCCTACGAGCAGTACTTC
CDR3 protein: CASGWGGSYEQYF

clone size: .
J gene: TRBJ1-2
D gene: .
V gene: TRBV6-1
CDR3 DNA: TGTGCCAGCAGTGCCCAGGGTTATGGCTACACCTTC
CDR3 protein: CASSAQGYGYTF

clone size: .
J gene: TRBJ2-7
D gene: TRBD2
V gene: TRBV6-2/TRBV6-3
CDR3 DNA: TGTGCCAGCAGTTTTCGGACTAGCGGGGGGGGCTCCTACGAGCAGTACTTC
CDR3 protein: CASSFRTSGGGSYEQYF

clone size: .
J gene: TRBJ2-3
D gene: .
V gene: TRBV5-1
CDR3 DNA: TGCGCCAGCAGCGTCAGGGGTCCTAGCACAGATACGCAGTATTTT
CDR3 protein: CASSVRGPSTDTQYF

clone size: .
J gene: TRBJ2-3
D gene: .
V gene: TRBV7-8
CDR3 DNA: TGTGCCAGCACCCTAGCAGATACGCAGTATTTT
CDR3 protein: CASTLADTQYF